Detailed here is one TCR beta chain. Its specificity is not known. CD45RO-negative, CCR7-positively selected cells formed the naive CD8 fraction, excluding terminally differentiated effector memory CD45RA+ cells. V dropped 0 bases and J dropped 4 bases, with 9 bases sitting between them. Germline CDR1 and CDR2: LGHNA and YSLEER. The CDR3 extends over 15 amino acids. This sample is drawn from a study of shared clonotypes between healthy human individuals. Notes on the study in general: Sharing across a handful of donors was seen in 4% to 6.5% of naive CD4 clonotypes.

Method: immunoSEQ multiplex PCR; TCRdb's copy keeps in-frame clones and lacks some. In the table there are about 2.1 million clones, approximately 94% of which are singletons. The V and J genes are TRBV4-3 and TRBJ2-2, with D tentatively TRBD2 (6 bases). Sequencing input: naive CD8+ T cells from PBMCs. The TCR originated in a man aged 18 to 30 in good health. Some clones in this sample may be carry-over from other donors' samples. The CDR3: CASSQDWGGTGELFF. CDR3 sequence (DNA): TGCGCCAGCAGCCAAGATTGGGGAGGCACCGGGGAGCTGTTTTTT.